This T cell receptor (beta chain) was recorded in a study of shared clonotypes between healthy human individuals. Whole-study context: Per donor, CD8 memory used one plate, CD8 naive used two, CD4 memory used three and CD4 naive used three. Points from the study as a whole: Sequencing depth was expected to influence donor clonotype sharing.

In the CD4+ fraction, cells were divided into CD45RA+ naive and CD45RA-negative memory subsets. At a deep level, the assay was run. The table came from immunoSEQ multiplex PCR; TCRdb's copy has only in-frame clones and leaves some out. The sample has under 2,500,000 clones, about 94% seen once. Germline V gives CDR1 SGHTA, CDR2 FQGNSA. The CDR3 sequence is 13 residues long. The V gene lost 6 bases and the J gene lost 0 bases, with 7 bases spanning the gap. This clone was observed once. Its specificity is unknown. The specimen sequenced was naive CD4+ T cells sorted from blood. As to subset: CD45RA+ positively selected. The chain links TRBV7-2 to TRBJ2-3; unclear D gene. The clonotype was recovered from a man between 18 and 29 years old in good health. CDR3 protein: CASRYTSTDTQYF. CDR3 nucleotides: TGTGCCAGCAGATACACTAGCACAGATACGCAGTATTTT.